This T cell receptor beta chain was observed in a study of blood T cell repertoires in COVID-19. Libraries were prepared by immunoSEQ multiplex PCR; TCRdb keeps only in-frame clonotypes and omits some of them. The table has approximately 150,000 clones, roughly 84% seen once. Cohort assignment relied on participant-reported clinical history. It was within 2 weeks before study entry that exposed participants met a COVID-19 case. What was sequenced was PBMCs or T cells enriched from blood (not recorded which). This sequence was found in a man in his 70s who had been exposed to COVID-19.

CDR3 in amino acids: CASRDWDRAQGYTF. The CDR3 bases are TGTGCCAGCAGGGACTGGGACAGGGCCCAAGGCTACACCTTC. V usage is TRBV6-5 and J usage is TRBJ1-2; TRBD1 matches at 9 bases. In germline, CDR1 is MNHEY, CDR2 SVGAGI. V was clipped by 6 bases and J by 8 bases; unmatched bases: 10. This CDR3 contains 14 residues.